This passage covers 25 T cell receptor beta chains from one sample sequenced in a study of T-cell memory formation after mild COVID-19 (dated by TCRdb to the early 2020s). The library was obtained by 5' RACE. The instrument given in TCRdb is Illumina NovaSeq 6000. In TCRdb, the public reads were trimmed at Q25 with fastp and aligned with MiXCR, with productive beta chains retained. CDR3 protein sequences are deduplicated, and each keeps its most common genes and DNA. Present in this sample are some 320,000 distinct CDR3 sequences, 13% to 15% of which were seen just once. The ten largest clones capture around 20% of the sample. Input material: PBMCs or a T cell subset sorted from them (not recorded which). Receptors were obtained from a man aged 18 to 30 who had mild COVID-19 (a few samples of this study predate the infection). The sample titles of this study are shuffled in the database, so cell type and time point are left out; the donor was told from shared clones.

This clonotype came up a few times. The V gene is TRBV9, the J gene TRBJ1-2; D uncertain. The CDR3 length is 14 residues. Germline V lookup: CDR1 SGDLS, CDR2 YYNGEE. Trimming took off 0 bases at V and 3 bases at J, with 9 bases between the two ends. Here the CDR3 reads CASSVGGEDYGYTF. DNA of the CDR3: TGTGCCAGCAGCGTAGGTGGAGAAGACTATGGCTACACCTTC.

The sample holds many counts of this clonotype. The chain couples TRBV7-2 to TRBJ2-3; D is uncertain. The V end lost 5 bases, the J end lost 2 bases, and 14 bases lay between the germline ends. CDR1 is SGHTA and CDR2 is FQGNSA in the germline V gene. The CDR3 extends over 15 amino acids. The CDR3 DNA is TGTGCCAGCAGCCCCGCCGCGCGGATCACAGATACGCAGTATTTT. This gives the protein CASSPAARITDTQYF.

In its sample, this clonotype was seen a few times. The rearrangement uses TRBV6-1 and TRBJ1-1; the D gene is possibly TRBD1 (5 bases). Trimming removed 3 bases from V and 6 bases from J, with 14 bases in between. The CDR3 runs 14 residues. Germline CDR1 MNHNS, CDR2 SASEGT. The DNA for the CDR3 is TGTGCCAGCAGTGACAGGGCACTAGGACCTGAAGCTTTCTTT. Protein sequence: CASSDRALGPEAFF.

The CDR3 region has the DNA TGTGCCAGCAGTTCAGGATCGGCAGATACGCAGTATTTT. Its translation is CASSSGSADTQYF. V and J are TRBV7-6 and TRBJ2-3, with D uncertain. CDR3 length equals 13 residues. Germline V gene data show CDR1 as SGHVS and CDR2 as FNYEAQ. Trimming removed 6 bases from V and 4 bases from J, with 11 bases in between.

V gene TRBV4-1 combines with J gene TRBJ1-4; no definite D call. The germline V gene has CDR1 MGHRA and CDR2 YSYEKL. This CDR3 region has 15 residues. V lost 1 base, J lost 5 bases, and 11 bases lay in between. The chain's CDR3 is CASSQVATLNEKLFF. Here the CDR3 DNA reads TGCGCCAGCAGCCAAGTTGCGACACTAAATGAAAAACTGTTTTTT.

This clonotype was picked up many times. The chain has TRBV6-6 and TRBJ2-1, with 8 bases identical to TRBD2. Germline trimming cut 5 bases from V and 5 bases from J; bases unmatched to any gene: 14. Germline V gene data show CDR1 as MNHNY and CDR2 as SVGAGI (reference sequence). The CDR3 contains 17 residues. CDR3 in amino acids: CASSPFGRGAQNNEQFF. The CDR3 nucleotides read TGTGCCAGCAGTCCCTTCGGGCGGGGGGCCCAAAACAATGAGCAGTTCTTC.

This clonotype appeared a few times. The V call is TRBV7-9, the J call TRBJ2-7; TRBD1 agrees at 7 bases. There are 13 residues in the CDR3. Germline lookup yields CDR1 SEHNR and CDR2 FQNEAQ (reference sequence). Trimming took 6 bases from V and 5 from J; bases not matched to a gene: 7. The CDR3 DNA sequence: TGTGCCAGCAGAACGACAGGGTTTCACGAGCAGTACTTC. It encodes CASRTTGFHEQYF.

This clonotype has just a few counts. This sequence joins TRBV28 and TRBJ1-1; D is unclear. Trimming shortened V by 3 bases and J by 0 bases, and 8 bases separated the two germline ends. This CDR3 region has 14 residues. Germline V gene lookup returns CDR1 MDHEN and CDR2 SYDVKM. The CDR3 region is CASSLGIMNTEAFF. The CDR3 nucleotides read TGTGCCAGCAGTTTGGGGATCATGAACACTGAAGCTTTCTTT.

J is TRBJ2-3 and V is TRBV4-1; D gene ambiguous. CDR1 and CDR2 from the germline V gene are MGHRA and YSYEKL. Trimming stripped 0 bases from V and 10 bases from J, with 23 bases between. The CDR3 is 17 residues long. The CDR3 DNA sequence: TGCGCCAGCAGCCAAGATCACCGGAGTAGAGTCGAGAATGCGCAGTATTTT. Amino acid sequence: CASSQDHRSRVENAQYF.

CDR3 sequence (DNA): TGCGCCAGCAGCTTTTCGTTCTCCGGGGACAGTTATATTGAAAAACTGTTTTTT. This codes for CASSFSFSGDSYIEKLFF. The chain employs TRBV5-1 and TRBJ1-4; 7 positions agree with TRBD1. With 2 bases clipped from V and 7 bases from J, the junction kept 17 bases outside the gene matches. CDR1 is SGHRS and CDR2 is YFSETQ in the germline V gene. This CDR3 has 18 residues.

This clonotype was observed a few times. This chain joins TRBV10-3 and TRBJ2-2; D tentatively reads TRBD1 or TRBD2 (5 bases each). Germline CDR1 is ENHRY and CDR2 is SYGVKD. The CDR3 loop spans 14 amino acids. Trimming stripped 9 bases from V and 4 bases from J, with 15 bases between. The CDR3 DNA reads TGTGCCATGAAGAGGGACGGAGTCACCGGGGAGCTGTTTTTT. Translated, it gives CAMKRDGVTGELFF.

This clonotype was detected ten times or more. The V and J genes are TRBV18 and TRBJ1-3; D possibly corresponds to TRBD1 (5 bases). V was pared by 6 bases and J by 2 bases, with 11 bases between. The CDR3 is 14 amino acids. Germline V gives CDR1 KGHSH, CDR2 LQKENI. CDR3 sequence reads: CASSLGQPGNTIYF. CDR3 DNA: TGTGCCAGCTCGCTCGGACAACCTGGAAACACCATATATTTT.

This clonotype was counted only a few times. The V and J genes are TRBV4-2 and TRBJ1-6; TRBD1 aligns across 8 bases. The CDR3 contains 15 residues. V lost 0 bases, J lost 10 bases, and 5 bases stayed unmatched. Germline V gene sequence: CDR1 LGHNA, CDR2 YNFKEQ. The CDR3 DNA reads TGTGCCAGCAGCCAAGATGACAGGGGTGAATCACCCCTCCACTTT. Its translation is CASSQDDRGESPLHF.

This clonotype showed up just a few times. This chain uses TRBV4-3 with TRBJ1-2; possible D gene TRBD1, 5 bases. From germline, CDR1 is LGHNA and CDR2 YSLEER. The ends were cut back, 3 bases at V and 6 bases at J, with 17 bases in the middle. This CDR3 comprises 15 residues. CDR3: CASSQIWGRENGYTF. The CDR3, as DNA: TGCGCCAGCAGCCAGATCTGGGGCAGGGAGAATGGCTACACCTTC.

This clonotype was counted only a few times. At one of its ends the junction is not consistent with the germline gene, which may arise from a read error. The chain is built from TRBV7-2 and TRBJ2-7; TRBD2 matches 8 bases. This CDR3 is built from 17 residues. Germline V lookup: CDR1 SGHTA, CDR2 FQGNSA. The CDR3 sequence is CASSLRVQAGDSFEQYF. The CDR3 DNA sequence: TGTGCCAGCAGCTTAAGAGTACAAGCGGGGGATTCCTTCGAGCAGTACTTC. Looking up the rest from reference TRBV7-2 and TRBJ2-7 gives the full variable domain: GAGVSQSPSNKVTEKGKDVELRCDPISGHTALYWYRQSLGQGLEFLIYFQGNSAPDKSGLPSDRFSAERTGGSVSTLTIQRTQQEDSAVYLCASSLRVQAGDSFEQYFGPGTRLTVT.

The J gene is TRBJ1-1, the V gene TRBV12-3 or TRBV12-4; D is undetermined. CDR3 length: 13 amino acids. With 3 bases removed from V and 1 base from J, the gap between germline ends came to 6 bases. The CDR3: CASSFPPNTEAFF. For the CDR3, the DNA is TGTGCCAGCAGTTTTCCCCCGAACACTGAAGCTTTCTTT.

This clonotype was seen a few times. J is TRBJ2-6 and V is TRBV10-3; 8 nucleotides line up with TRBD1. The junction had 2 bases not matched to a gene; V was cut back by 5 bases and J by 2 bases. CDR1 is ENHRY, CDR2 SYGVKD, per germline. The CDR3 extends over 15 amino acids. The CDR3 DNA reads TGTGCCATCAGTCCCAGGGGGCCTGGGGCCAACGTCCTGACTTTC. This codes for CAISPRGPGANVLTF.

This clonotype was seen at least ten times. The genes are TRBV7-2 and TRBJ2-3; 11 bases line up with TRBD2. The V gene end was trimmed by 4 bases and the J gene end by 3 bases; junction bases not matched to a gene: 3. The germline gives CDR1 SGHTA, CDR2 FQGNSA. CDR3 length: 15 residues. The CDR3 nucleotides are TGTGCCAGCAGCTATAGCGGGGGGGAGACAGATACGCAGTATTTT. The encoded protein is CASSYSGGETDTQYF.

The chain has TRBV7-8 and TRBJ2-3; tentative D call: TRBD2 (7 bases). Trimming removed 5 bases at V and 6 bases at J, with 18 bases between. Germline V gene lookup returns CDR1 SGHVS and CDR2 FQNEAQ. This CDR3 is built from 15 residues. Here the CDR3 reads CASSPTRGARDTQYF. CDR3 bases: TGTGCCAGCAGCCCGACCCGGGGGGCCAGGGATACGCAGTATTTT.

This clonotype was observed a few times. The J gene is TRBJ1-1, the V gene TRBV7-2, with D possibly being TRBD1 (6 bases). Trimming stripped 5 bases from V and 7 bases from J, with 14 bases between. Per germline, CDR1 SGHTA and CDR2 FQGNSA. The CDR3 is 13 residues long. In nucleotides, the CDR3 is TGTGCCAGCAGCCTCATGGGGGCAGATGAAGCTTTCTTT. Protein product: CASSLMGADEAFF.

This chain links TRBV25-1 with TRBJ2-7; D is possibly TRBD1 (6 bases). V lost 0 bases and J 3 bases, leaving 15 bases between the germline ends. CDR1 and CDR2 (germline): MGHDK, SYGVNS. CDR3 size: 16 residues. CDR3 residues: CASSEYSKTGNYEQYF. CDR3 coding DNA: TGTGCCAGCAGTGAATATAGTAAAACAGGGAACTACGAGCAGTACTTC.

For the CDR3, the DNA is TGCGCCAGCAGCCAGGCGGGACAGAAAACCTACGAGCAGTACTTC. Translated, it gives CASSQAGQKTYEQYF. This chain uses TRBV4-1 with TRBJ2-7, with a tentative D call TRBD1 (7 bases). Germline CDR1 is MGHRA and CDR2 is YSYEKL. The CDR3 has 15 amino acids. V shed 3 bases and J shed 2 bases, with 14 bases lying between them.

This chain uses TRBV11-2 with TRBJ2-1; 9 positions agree with TRBD2. The junction had 7 bases not matched to a gene; V was cut back by 5 bases and J by 5 bases. The CDR3 runs to 15 residues. CDR1 is SGHAT, CDR2 FQNNGV, per germline. The CDR3 DNA reads as TGTGCCAGCAGCCCAGGGACTAGCATTCACAATGAGCAGTTCTTC. Residues: CASSPGTSIHNEQFF.

This clonotype has just a few counts. The chain couples TRBV5-6 to TRBJ2-7; D possibly corresponds to TRBD1 (6 bases). The CDR3 totals 14 residues. Germline CDR1 SGHDT, CDR2 YYEEEE. Deletions cut 4 bases from V and 2 bases from J, with 13 bases between. CDR3 loop: CASSQQGSTYEQYV. The CDR3 nucleotides read TGTGCCAGCAGCCAACAGGGATCAACCTACGAGCAGTACGTC.

The rearrangement joins TRBV5-1 to TRBJ1-2; D is unresolved. There are 16 residues in the CDR3. Germline V gives CDR1 SGHRS, CDR2 YFSETQ. V lost 0 bases and J lost 7, with 19 bases in between. This CDR3 reads CASSLGVAGFRRGYTF. The CDR3 nucleotides are TGCGCCAGCAGCTTGGGAGTCGCTGGGTTCCGGCGTGGCTACACCTTC.